This T cell receptor (beta chain) is from a study of cytomegalovirus exposure and HLA in healthy donors. Germline CDR1 reads SNHLY; CDR2 reads FYNNEI. Losses at the gene ends were 7 bases for V and 2 bases for J; bases not matched to a gene: 15. CDR3 length: 18 residues. PCR involved 60 Vbeta and 13 Jbeta primers. Sequencing used immunoSEQ multiplex PCR; TCRdb keeps in-frame clones, though not all of them. Of 150,000 to 170,000 clones detected, less than 80% appear once; the ten largest clones hold around 1.9%. The sequence derives from a man aged 25-45 years in good health and CMV-seronegative. The specimen was PBMCs. The chain has TRBV2 and TRBJ2-5, with 11 bases aligning to TRBD2. CDR3 bases: TGTGCCAGCATCGCCCGCCCGGGACTAGCGGAATTACAAGAGACCCAGTACTTC. Translated: CASIARPGLAELQETQYF. Looking up the rest from reference TRBV2 and TRBJ2-5 gives the full variable domain: EPEVTQTPSHQVTQMGQEVILRCVPISNHLYFYWYRQILGQKVEFLVSFYNNEISEKSEIFDDQFSVERPDGSNFTLKIRSTKLEDSAMYFCASIARPGLAELQETQYFGPGTRLLVL.